Presented here are 25 T cell receptor beta chains from one specimen sequenced in a study of tumor-infiltrating lymphocytes in primary liver carcinoma. The authors made TCR beta cDNA from 500 to 600 ng total RNA with a constant-region primer. For TCR beta, libraries were produced by three nested multiplex PCR rounds using slightly modified ARM-PCR. For around 11 cycles apiece, the opening two PCR rounds ran with TRBV1-TRBV30 forward primers and a C-beta reverse primer. TCRdb used MiXCR to reprocess the multiplex PCR reads, holding one entry per CDR3 protein. The table has 120,000 or so distinct CDR3 sequences, about 59% seen once; the top ten hold around 9%. DNA and RNA were both co-extracted from about 20-30 mg of bulk tissue that had not been sorted. Sample: liver tumor tissue from sampling region 1. Subset defined: tumor region T1, superior pole. These receptors all stem from an older woman with primary liver carcinoma and hepatitis B virus infection.

This clonotype is a singleton in its sample. The CDR3 here is CASSDLSGARGTGELFF. The CDR3, as DNA: TGTGCCAGCAGTGATCTCTCAGGGGCACGTGGCACCGGGGAGCTGTTTTTT. This chain uses TRBV2 with TRBJ2-2; tentative D call: TRBD1 (6 bases). The ends were cut back, 3 bases at V and 4 bases at J, with 18 bases in the middle. This CDR3 is built from 17 residues. Germline V lookup: CDR1 SNHLY, CDR2 FYNNEI.

On this clonotype: The CDR3 carries no conserved terminal phenylalanine or tryptophan, so it likely arises from a read error. The limits of the CDR3 on the DNA are not certain, so only TCRdb's listed CDR3 is given. The V call is TRBV29-1, the J call TRBJ2-6; the table's TRBD1 call for D was not verified on the DNA. Germline CDR1 reads SQVTM; CDR2 reads ANQGSEA. The CDR3 length is 15 residues, termini included. The CDR3 loop is CSVPLGGTGANVPTL.

This clonotype was seen once. This clone may be a read error of a much larger clone one base away. The gene calls are TRBV4-2 and TRBJ2-7; perhaps TRBD2 as D (6 bases). Germline V gives CDR1 LGHNA, CDR2 YNFKEQ. The CDR3 is 14 residues long. In nucleotides, the CDR3 is TGTGCCAGCAGCCAGTTCGGGAGTAGCTACAAGCAGTACTTC. Translated: CASSQFGSSYKQYF.

J is TRBJ2-3 and V is TRBV11-2, with TRBD1 matching 9 bases. Germline lookup yields CDR1 SGHAT and CDR2 FQNNGV. The CDR3 has 15 amino acids. V lost 5 bases, J lost 5 bases, and 8 bases stayed unmatched. The CDR3 bases are TGTGCCAGCAGCAAAGACAGGGGGACCAAAGATACGCAGTATTTT. Amino acids: CASSKDRGTKDTQYF. The full variable domain, with the rest looked up from reference TRBV11-2 and TRBJ2-3, is EAGVAQSPRYKIIEKRQSVAFWCNPISGHATLYWYQQILGQGPKLLIQFQNNGVVDDSQLPKDRFSAERLKGVDSTLKIQPAKLEDSAVYLCASSKDRGTKDTQYFGPGTRLTVL.

The chain couples TRBV18 to TRBJ2-3; 7 nucleotides align to TRBD2. V was clipped by 3 bases and J by 5 bases; unmatched bases: 14. The CDR3 covers 17 residues. Germline values: CDR1 KGHSH, CDR2 LQKENI. The CDR3 region is CASSPTTTSFGRDTQYF. In nucleotides, the CDR3 is TGTGCCAGCTCACCGACAACGACTAGCTTCGGTCGAGATACGCAGTATTTT.

Remarks on this clonotype: This may arise from a read error, as a much more abundant clone is one base away. The rearrangement uses TRBV5-8 and TRBJ1-2; 8 bases are a match to TRBD1. The CDR3 runs 16 residues. Germline CDR1 and CDR2: SGHTS and YDEGEE. The CDR3 loop is CAISFRRGQGAHGYTF. The CDR3 nucleotides are TGTGCCATCAGCTTTCGTCGGGGCCAGGGGGCGCACGGCTACACCTTC.

CDR3 coding DNA: TGTGCCAACAGGACTATCGGCTACAATGAGCAGTTCTTC. Its protein product is CANRTIGYNEQFF. The V call is TRBV12-3 or TRBV12-4, the J call TRBJ2-1; a possible D gene is TRBD2 (6 bases). The CDR3 covers 13 residues. The V end was cut by 10 bases, the J end by 3 bases, with 13 bases between.

A remark on this clonotype: A much more abundant neighbour one base away suggests this may be a read error. It is likely a read error, because the conserved phenylalanine at the end of the CDR3 is missing. The chain joins TRBV6-5 to TRBJ1-4, with D perhaps TRBD1 (5 bases). This CDR3 contains 14 residues. Germline V CDR1 and CDR2: MNHEY, SVGAGI. V lost 6 bases to trimming and J lost 5 bases, with 13 bases between them. The CDR3, as DNA: TGTGCCAGCAGGCTGACAGCTACGAATGAAAAACTGTTTCTT. Translated: CASRLTATNEKLFL.

Details on this clonotype: A junction boundary mismatches the germline segment, possibly from a read error. V gene TRBV11-2 combines with J gene TRBJ2-2; D possibly corresponds to TRBD2 (5 bases). Germline CDR1 SGHAT, CDR2 FQNNGV. This CDR3 has 14 residues. CDR3 loop: CASSPYRRVGKLFF. CDR3 bases: TGTGCCAGCAGTCCTTATAGACGGGTCGGGAAGCTGTTTTTT.

The V gene is TRBV11-3, the J gene TRBJ2-3, with D tentatively TRBD1 (5 bases). V gave up 11 bases and J gave up 2 bases, with 20 bases separating them. This CDR3 contains 15 residues. Germline V lookup: CDR1 SGHNT, CDR2 YENEEA. CDR3 protein: CADSLVARATDTQYF. For the CDR3, the DNA is TGTGCCGACAGCTTAGTTGCCAGGGCCACAGATACGCAGTATTTT.

As regards this clonotype: This is likely a read error, given that the CDR3 carries no conserved phenylalanine or tryptophan at its end. The CDR3 region has the DNA TGTGCCAGCAGTTACGGCGTGGAGCTGTTTTCT. It is translated as CASSYGVELFS. The chain is built from TRBV7-9 and TRBJ2-2; D is ambiguous. Per germline, CDR1 SEHNR and CDR2 FQNEAQ (reference sequence). Trimming stripped 6 bases from V and 10 bases from J, with 9 bases between. The CDR3 is made up of 11 amino acids.

The chain joins TRBV18 to TRBJ1-2; no reliable D call. CDR1 KGHSH and CDR2 LQKENI come from the germline V gene. With 2 bases removed from V and 4 bases from J, the gap between germline ends came to 11 bases. The CDR3 covers 14 residues. The CDR3 is CASSPDPEPYGYTF. The DNA of the CDR3 is TGTGCCAGCTCACCAGATCCGGAACCCTATGGCTACACCTTC.

CDR3 in amino acids: CANSPAPGLADQETQYF. The CDR3 nucleotides read TGTGCCAACAGCCCCGCCCCCGGACTAGCGGACCAAGAGACCCAGTACTTC. The gene calls are TRBV12-3 or TRBV12-4 and TRBJ2-5; 10 positions match TRBD2. V shed 10 bases, J shed 0 bases, and the junction held 14 bases outside the gene matches. The CDR3 runs 17 residues.

In the case of this clonotype: The junction departs from the called germline gene at one end, perhaps through a read error. The chain joins TRBV29-1 to TRBJ1-2; TRBD1 might be the D (5 bases). The CDR3 runs 13 residues. The germline CDR1 and CDR2 sequences are SQVTM and ANQGSEA. CDR3: CSVVPGRNYGNTF. The DNA for the CDR3 is TGCAGCGTTGTCCCGGGACGCAACTATGGCAACACCTTC.

This chain uses TRBV4-1 with TRBJ2-7; no definite D call. CDR1 MGHRA and CDR2 YSYEKL come from the germline V gene. With 10 bases removed from V and 4 bases from J, the gap between germline ends came to 26 bases. This CDR3 spans 16 amino acids. CDR3 residues: CANSQDTETRLYEQYF. The CDR3 coding sequence is TGCGCCAACAGTCAAGATACGGAGACAAGACTTTACGAGCAGTACTTC.

To note about this clonotype: A read error may explain this, as a much larger clone is one base away. The chain has TRBV28 and TRBJ2-7; the D gene could be TRBD1 or TRBD2 (5 bases each). The CDR3 sequence is 12 residues long. Germline assignment: CDR1 MDHEN and CDR2 SYDVKM. CDR3 sequence: CATDKGTYDQYF. CDR3 nucleotide sequence: TGTGCCACCGATAAGGGGACCTACGATCAGTACTTC.

A remark on this clonotype: Sequence at one end of the junction differs from germline and may be a read error. The rearrangement uses TRBV11-2 and TRBJ2-4; D might be TRBD2 (5 bases). The CDR3 consists of 17 residues. From germline, CDR1 is SGHAT and CDR2 FQNNGV. The CDR3 coding sequence is TGTGCCATCAGCTTATCTACCGGGAACTTAGCCAAAAACATTCAGTACTTC. This gives the protein CAISLSTGNLAKNIQYF.

About this clonotype: The junction shows a germline mismatch at one end, possibly a read error. The genes are TRBV11-1 and TRBJ2-2; 13 bases map to TRBD2. The CDR3 consists of 15 residues. Per germline, CDR1 SGHAT and CDR2 FQDESV (reference sequence). The CDR3 DNA sequence: TGTGTCAGCAGCTTGGGACTAGCGGGGCTCGGGAAGCTGTTTTTT. It is translated as CVSSLGLAGLGKLFF.

For this clonotype: The junction and the germline gene differ at one end; a read error may be behind it. The V gene is TRBV5-1, the J gene TRBJ2-3, with TRBD2 matching over 8 bases. Germline assignment: CDR1 SGHRS and CDR2 YFSETQ. The CDR3 runs 17 residues. The CDR3 region is CASSFAVAGWNTDTQYF. The CDR3 DNA reads as TGCGCCAGCAGCTTCGCGGTAGCGGGGTGGAACACAGATACGCAATATTTT.

This clonotype has at least ten counts. CDR3 region: CASSPNTDTQYF. CDR3 nucleotide sequence: TGTGCCAGCAGCCCCAACACAGATACGCAGTATTTT. The chain recombines TRBV7-9 with TRBJ2-3, with D unclear. CDR1 and CDR2 from the germline V gene are SEHNR and FQNEAQ (reference sequence). V lost 5 bases and J lost 2, with 5 bases in between. This CDR3 contains 12 residues.

Notes on this clonotype: The junction differs from germline at one of its ends, possibly a read error. The V and J genes are TRBV19 and TRBJ2-3; perhaps D is TRBD1 or TRBD2 (6 bases each). Per the germline V gene, CDR1 is LNHDA and CDR2 is SQIVND (reference sequence). The CDR3 contains 15 residues. CDR3: CASSEGGGGTDTLYF. The CDR3 coding sequence is TGTGCCAGTAGTGAGGGGGGCGGCGGCACAGATACGCTGTATTTT.

In regard to this clonotype: A much larger clone lies a single base off, so this may be a read error. V usage is TRBV6-5 and J usage is TRBJ1-1; D call uncertain. CDR1 is MNHEY and CDR2 is SVGAGI in the germline V gene. V shed 6 bases and J shed 2 bases, with 16 bases lying between them. The CDR3 consists of 15 residues. The DNA for the CDR3 is TGTGCCAGCAGCTACAGACGCTCAGGAAACACTGAAGCTTTCTTT. Translated: CASSYRRSGNTEAFF.

As to this clonotype: Since a much larger clone is just one base distant, this may be a read error. The V gene is TRBV6-1, the J gene TRBJ2-1, with D maybe TRBD2 (6 bases). The length of the CDR3 is 14 residues. Germline CDR1 and CDR2: MNHNS and SASEGT. The CDR3 DNA follows: TGTGCCAGCATCGTAGGGGTGGACTACAATGAGCAGCTCTTC. Translated, it gives CASIVGVDYNEQLF.

This clonotype was counted between two and nine times. The rearrangement joins TRBV28 to TRBJ2-3; 12 bases match TRBD2. V shed 2 bases and J 0 bases; nucleotides not matched to a gene: 3. The CDR3 spans 17 residues. The germline CDR1 and CDR2 sequences are MDHEN and SYDVKM. CDR3 sequence: CASSLPGTSGSTDTQYF. DNA of the CDR3: TGTGCCAGCAGTTTACCCGGGACTAGCGGGAGCACAGATACGCAGTATTTT.

Here the CDR3 reads CAWSGGGSGNTIYF. CDR3 DNA sequence: TGTGCCTGGAGTGGGGGTGGCTCTGGAAACACCATATATTTT. The rearrangement links TRBV30 to TRBJ1-3, with D unresolved. The CDR3 loop spans 14 amino acids. Germline lookup yields CDR1 GTSNPN and CDR2 SVGIG (reference sequence). The V end was cut by 1 base, the J end by 0 bases, with 7 bases between.